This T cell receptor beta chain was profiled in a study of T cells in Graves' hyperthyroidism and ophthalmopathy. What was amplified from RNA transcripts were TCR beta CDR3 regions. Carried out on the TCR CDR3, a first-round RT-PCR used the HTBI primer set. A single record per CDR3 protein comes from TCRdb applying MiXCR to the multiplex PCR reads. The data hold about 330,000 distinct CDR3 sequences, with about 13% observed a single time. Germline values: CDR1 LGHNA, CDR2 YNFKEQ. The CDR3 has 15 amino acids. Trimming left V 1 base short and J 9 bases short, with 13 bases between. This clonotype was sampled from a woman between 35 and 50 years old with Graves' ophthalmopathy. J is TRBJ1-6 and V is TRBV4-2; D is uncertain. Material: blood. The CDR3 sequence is CASSQGKGRGSPLHF. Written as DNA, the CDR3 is TGTGCCAGCAGCCAAGGGAAGGGTCGGGGTTCACCCCTCCACTTT.